The source of this T cell receptor (beta chain) is a study of cytomegalovirus exposure and HLA in healthy donors. CDR3 length: 14 amino acids. The V gene's germline CDR1 is SGHTA and CDR2 FQGNSA. The ends were cut back, 1 base at V and 6 bases at J, with 12 bases in the middle. 13 Jbeta primers and 60 Vbeta primers were used for the PCR. Some clones are missing from TCRdb's copy, which holds only in-frame ones; the method was immunoSEQ multiplex PCR. The sample lists fewer than 90,000 clones, about three quarters seen once, with 9.5% to 13% in the top ten. The sequence came from a man in his thirties or forties in good health and CMV-seropositive. Specimen: PBMCs. This sequence joins TRBV7-2 and TRBJ1-1, with D possibly being TRBD1 (6 bases). CDR3 amino acids: CASSLGGRRSEAFF. The CDR3 DNA follows: TGTGCCAGCAGCTTAGGGGGGCGAAGATCTGAAGCTTTCTTT.